The rows below give T cell receptor beta chains drawn from one sample of a study of T cell repertoires and HLA-DP antigens. Only in-frame clones appear in the TCRdb table, and some are missing; sequencing was by immunoSEQ multiplex PCR. The sample gives some 110,000 clones, approximately 92% of which show up once; about 0.25% is in the top ten. These receptors' targets are unknown. The sample was CD4+ T cells from PBMCs. All receptors come from a woman between 18 and 29 years old in good health and CMV-seronegative. Each CDR3 is given with its conserved first and last residue. A D gene is named only where the DNA matches it firmly. Size is omitted from some rows. Given values are once, few, many or a class for expanded clones.

J gene,clone size,V gene,D gene,CDR3 protein,CDR3 DNA
TRBJ2-7,NA,TRBV5-6,NA,CASSLPSGYEQYF,TGTGCCAGCAGCTTGCCCTCGGGCTACGAGCAGTACTTC
TRBJ2-3,NA,TRBV11-3,TRBD2,CASSLAGSHRTSGTDTQYF,TGTGCCAGCAGCTTAGCTGGGTCCCATAGGACTAGCGGTACAGATACGCAGTATTTT
TRBJ2-4,few,TRBV12-5,NA,CASGPDSAKNIQYF,TGTGCTAGTGGTCCGGACTCGGCCAAAAACATTCAGTACTTC
TRBJ2-3,once,TRBV7-6,TRBD2,CASSPRLAGMDTQYF,TGTGCCAGCAGCCCACGACTAGCGGGAATGGATACGCAGTATTTT
TRBJ2-1,NA,TRBV10-3,NA,CAISESTYNEQFF,TGTGCCATCAGTGAGTCGACATACAATGAGCAGTTCTTC
TRBJ2-7,NA,TRBV29-1,NA,CSVTTGDYEQYF,TGCAGCGTCACAACAGGAGACTACGAGCAGTACTTC
TRBJ2-3,NA,TRBV9,TRBD2,CASSVRAGEDTQYF,TGTGCCAGCAGCGTGCGAGCGGGAGAAGATACGCAGTATTTT
TRBJ2-1,NA,TRBV27,TRBD2,CASSLLAGLAGRSSYNEQFF,TGTGCCAGCAGTTTATTGGCGGGACTAGCGGGCCGGAGCTCCTACAATGAGCAGTTCTTC
TRBJ2-4,NA,TRBV7-2,TRBD2,CASSLGLAGALLAKNIQYF,TGTGCCAGCAGCTTAGGGCTAGCGGGGGCCCTCCTAGCCAAAAACATTCAGTACTTC
TRBJ1-3,NA,TRBV5-6,NA,CASSFYMDGNTIYF,TGTGCCAGCAGCTTCTACATGGACGGAAACACCATATATTTT
TRBJ2-2,NA,TRBV5-1,TRBD1,CASSLDRGVTGELFF,TGCGCCAGCAGCTTGGACAGGGGGGTCACCGGGGAGCTGTTTTTT
TRBJ1-6,NA,TRBV9,TRBD1,CASSSRGDRAADNSPLHF,TGTGCCAGCAGCTCCAGAGGGGACAGGGCCGCGGATAATTCACCCCTCCACTTT
TRBJ2-1,NA,TRBV28,TRBD1,CASSLPGTGAVNEQFF,TGTGCCAGCAGTTTACCTGGGACAGGGGCGGTCAATGAGCAGTTCTTC
TRBJ2-1,NA,TRBV27,TRBD2,CASSFRGGLSYNEQFF,TGTGCCAGCAGTTTCCGCGGGGGGCTCTCCTACAATGAGCAGTTCTTC
TRBJ2-7,NA,TRBV25-1,TRBD2,CASSELGGTSGTYEQYF,TGTGCCAGCAGTGAGTTAGGGGGGACTAGCGGAACCTACGAGCAGTACTTC
TRBJ2-3,NA,TRBV5-4,TRBD2,CASSQGLAGDTQYF,TGTGCCAGCAGCCAGGGACTAGCGGGAGATACGCAGTATTTT
TRBJ2-5,NA,TRBV13,NA,CASSFGAETQYF,TGTGCCAGCAGCTTCGGGGCAGAGACCCAGTACTTC
TRBJ2-1,NA,TRBV7-9,NA,CASSLRSKRSSYNEQFF,TGTGCCAGCAGCCTCCGAAGTAAGCGTTCCTCCTACAATGAGCAGTTCTTC
TRBJ2-3,NA,TRBV5-6,TRBD2,CASSSSGSSDTQYF,TGTGCCAGCAGCTCTAGCGGGAGTTCCGATACGCAGTATTTT
TRBJ1-6,NA,TRBV5-1,NA,CASSLTAGTSFFYSPLHF,TGCGCCAGCAGCCTGACGGCCGGGACCTCGTTCTTCTATTCACCCCTCCACTTT
TRBJ1-5,NA,TRBV6-1,TRBD1,CASSAGKGQGAVSNQPQHF,TGTGCCAGCAGTGCTGGGAAGGGACAGGGGGCGGTAAGCAATCAGCCCCAGCATTTT
TRBJ2-3,NA,TRBV14,NA,CASSQEYPDTQYF,TGTGCCAGCAGCCAAGAGTATCCCGATACGCAGTATTTT
TRBJ1-3,NA,TRBV28,NA,CASIAPPGISGNTIYF,TGTGCCAGCATCGCCCCGCCAGGGATCTCTGGAAACACCATATATTTT
TRBJ1-1,NA,TRBV5-1,NA,CASSSGAGTEAFF,TGCGCCAGCAGCTCGGGTGCGGGTACTGAAGCTTTCTTT
TRBJ1-1,NA,TRBV6-6,NA,CASRSGDTEAFF,TGTGCCAGCAGGTCAGGGGACACTGAAGCTTTCTTT
TRBJ2-7,NA,TRBV28,TRBD1,CASSLPRGPSYEQYF,TGTGCCAGCAGTTTGCCCAGGGGGCCATCCTACGAGCAGTACTTC
TRBJ2-3,NA,TRBV5-4,TRBD2,CASSLITSGGATQYF,TGTGCCAGCAGCTTGATAACTAGCGGGGGAGCGACGCAGTATTTT
TRBJ2-6,NA,TRBV2,NA,CASMRVVMANVLTF,TGTGCCAGCATGCGGGTGGTTATGGCCAACGTCCTGACTTTC
TRBJ2-2,NA,TRBV11-2,TRBD2,CASSPPGLAGTGELFF,TGTGCCAGCAGCCCACCGGGACTAGCAGGGACCGGGGAGCTGTTTTTT
TRBJ2-4,NA,TRBV16,NA,CASSQGALPGTAKNIQYF,TGTGCCAGCAGCCAAGGAGCTCTTCCCGGGACAGCCAAAAACATTCAGTACTTC